A selection of T cell receptor beta chains follows, all from one sample in a study of regulatory T cells in long-lasting Graves disease. TCRdb reanalysed the multiplex PCR reads using MiXCR and keeps one entry per CDR3 protein. The data show 300,000 to 400,000 distinct CDR3 sequences, about 18% seen once. The sequenced sample was peripheral blood mononuclear cells (PBMCs), obtained when the disease was refractory, from a patient treated with antithyroid drugs. These receptors came from a female donor with Graves disease. CDR3s include the opening cysteine and the closing phenylalanine or tryptophan. The order of the fields is CDR3 DNA, CDR3 protein, J gene, clone size, D gene, V gene. A D gene is named only where the DNA matches it firmly. Clone size, where shown, is once, few, many, or a class for clones that have expanded.

CDR3nt: TGTGCCAGCGCCGAGGGACAGGGGGCGAGAAACATTCAGTACTTC
CDR3aa: CASAEGQGARNIQYF
j_gene: TRBJ2-4
abundance: many
d_gene: TRBD1
v_gene: TRBV2

CDR3nt: TGTGCCAGCACCAAAAGGGGACAGGGCTACGAGCAGTACTTC
CDR3aa: CASTKRGQGYEQYF
j_gene: TRBJ2-7
abundance: .
d_gene: TRBD1
v_gene: TRBV6-4

CDR3nt: TGTGCCAGCAGCCAGGGCAGGGAGGTCGGCGGAGGGGTAGAGACCCAGTACTTC
CDR3aa: CASSQGREVGGGVETQYF
j_gene: TRBJ2-5
abundance: many
d_gene: .
v_gene: TRBV3-1

CDR3nt: TGTGCCAGCAGCAGCTCAGGGGGTAATCAGCCCCAGCATTTT
CDR3aa: CASSSSGGNQPQHF
j_gene: TRBJ1-5
abundance: few
d_gene: TRBD1
v_gene: TRBV7-9

CDR3nt: TGCAGTGCTAGTCCAGGGCCCGGGGAGCTGTTTTTT
CDR3aa: CSASPGPGELFF
j_gene: TRBJ2-2
abundance: few
d_gene: .
v_gene: TRBV20-1

CDR3nt: TGTGCCAGCAATATTTATCCGGAAGGCTACACCTTC
CDR3aa: CASNIYPEGYTF
j_gene: TRBJ1-2
abundance: many
d_gene: .
v_gene: TRBV2

CDR3nt: TGCAGTGCTAGAGATCGCCGTAACTCTGGAAACACCATATATTTT
CDR3aa: CSARDRRNSGNTIYF
j_gene: TRBJ1-3
abundance: few
d_gene: .
v_gene: TRBV20-1

CDR3nt: TGTGCCAGCAGCTTCTCAAGGGACAGCCTCCTCGGTTGGGAGACCCAGTACTTC
CDR3aa: CASSFSRDSLLGWETQYF
j_gene: TRBJ2-5
abundance: many
d_gene: TRBD1
v_gene: TRBV7-9

CDR3nt: TGTGCCAGCAGCACGTACAGGGCTTCCTACGAGCAGTACTTC
CDR3aa: CASSTYRASYEQYF
j_gene: TRBJ2-7
abundance: few
d_gene: .
v_gene: TRBV5-6

CDR3nt: TGTGCCAGCAGTTTACGGGGGGAGAGTCAGCCCCAGCATTTT
CDR3aa: CASSLRGESQPQHF
j_gene: TRBJ1-5
abundance: few
d_gene: .
v_gene: TRBV12-3/TRBV12-4

CDR3nt: TGTGCCAGTAGCTTTGGGTCCGCCCAGCAGCCCCAGCATTTT
CDR3aa: CASSFGSAQQPQHF
j_gene: TRBJ1-5
abundance: few
d_gene: .
v_gene: TRBV19

CDR3nt: TGTGCCAGCAGCCAAGATATGGGGGGCGCAGACATTCAGTACTTC
CDR3aa: CASSQDMGGADIQYF
j_gene: TRBJ2-4
abundance: few
d_gene: .
v_gene: TRBV3-1

CDR3nt: TGTGCCAGCAGCCCTGTAGCGGGAACATTCGCGCAGTTCTTC
CDR3aa: CASSPVAGTFAQFF
j_gene: TRBJ2-1
abundance: .
d_gene: TRBD2
v_gene: TRBV12-3/TRBV12-4

CDR3nt: TGTGCCAGCAGTACCTCATTGGGTGAAGCTTTCTTT
CDR3aa: CASSTSLGEAFF
j_gene: TRBJ1-1
abundance: few
d_gene: .
v_gene: TRBV12-3/TRBV12-4

CDR3nt: TGTGCCAGCAGCTTAGTCGGCTACGGCGGACTTCCCCACGAGCAGTACTTC
CDR3aa: CASSLVGYGGLPHEQYF
j_gene: TRBJ2-7
abundance: .
d_gene: .
v_gene: TRBV7-9

CDR3nt: TGTGCCAGCAGTTTTTTTTTGGTACCCCACTACGAGCAGTACTTC
CDR3aa: CASSFFLVPHYEQYF
j_gene: TRBJ2-7
abundance: many
d_gene: .
v_gene: TRBV28

CDR3nt: TGTGCCAGCAGTGAAAGGATGACTAGCGGGAGATGGGATGAGCAGTTCTTC
CDR3aa: CASSERMTSGRWDEQFF
j_gene: TRBJ2-1
abundance: few
d_gene: TRBD2
v_gene: TRBV6-1

CDR3nt: TGTGCCAGCAGTTACAGGGGGGCGAACACCGGGGAGCTGTTTTTT
CDR3aa: CASSYRGANTGELFF
j_gene: TRBJ2-2
abundance: few
d_gene: .
v_gene: TRBV6-5

CDR3nt: TGTGCCAGCAGCCAAGTACTAGCGGGAAGGAATGAGCAGTTCTTC
CDR3aa: CASSQVLAGRNEQFF
j_gene: TRBJ2-1
abundance: few
d_gene: TRBD2
v_gene: TRBV3-1

CDR3nt: TGTGCCAGCAGCTTAGCGTTGAGGGGGCGACGCACCGGGGAGCTGTTTTTT
CDR3aa: CASSLALRGRRTGELFF
j_gene: TRBJ2-2
abundance: .
d_gene: TRBD1
v_gene: TRBV7-9

CDR3nt: TGTGCCAGCAGCTTACCGGGGCTGGGCACTGAAGCTTTCTTT
CDR3aa: CASSLPGLGTEAFF
j_gene: TRBJ1-1
abundance: .
d_gene: .
v_gene: TRBV7-3

CDR3nt: TGTGCCAGCTCACCCCTTTCCGGGACTACCTTAAACGAGCAGTACTTC
CDR3aa: CASSPLSGTTLNEQYF
j_gene: TRBJ2-7
abundance: many
d_gene: TRBD2
v_gene: TRBV18

CDR3nt: TGTGCCAGCAGCCGTAGGGACAGGGGATATTCACCCCTCCACTTT
CDR3aa: CASSRRDRGYSPLHF
j_gene: TRBJ1-6
abundance: many
d_gene: TRBD1
v_gene: TRBV12-3/TRBV12-4

CDR3nt: TGCAGTGCCCCACAGGGTTCTGTTAACACTGAAGCTTTCTTT
CDR3aa: CSAPQGSVNTEAFF
j_gene: TRBJ1-1
abundance: few
d_gene: .
v_gene: TRBV20-1

CDR3nt: TGTGCCAGCAGCTTAGCGAAGGGATCCCCCTATGGCTACACCTTC
CDR3aa: CASSLAKGSPYGYTF
j_gene: TRBJ1-2
abundance: many
d_gene: .
v_gene: TRBV7-2

CDR3nt: TGTGCCAGCAGTTTAGCCGGGTCCGGGGAGCTGTTTTTT
CDR3aa: CASSLAGSGELFF
j_gene: TRBJ2-2
abundance: many
d_gene: .
v_gene: TRBV12-3/TRBV12-4

CDR3nt: TGTGCCAGCTCACTTGGACTCAGGCAGGACACTGAAGCTTTCTTT
CDR3aa: CASSLGLRQDTEAFF
j_gene: TRBJ1-1
abundance: many
d_gene: .
v_gene: TRBV18

CDR3nt: TGTGCCAGCATTGGGTCGGTGGGCTATAATTCACCCCTCCACTTT
CDR3aa: CASIGSVGYNSPLHF
j_gene: TRBJ1-6
abundance: many
d_gene: .
v_gene: TRBV2

CDR3nt: TGTGCCAGCAGCTTACGTCGTGGAGGCTATAGAAACACCATATATTTT
CDR3aa: CASSLRRGGYRNTIYF
j_gene: TRBJ1-3
abundance: few
d_gene: .
v_gene: TRBV7-8

CDR3nt: TGCGCCAGCAGCTTGGGACAGGGAGGGGATCAGCCCCAGCATTTT
CDR3aa: CASSLGQGGDQPQHF
j_gene: TRBJ1-5
abundance: many
d_gene: TRBD1
v_gene: TRBV5-1

CDR3nt: TGTGCCAGCAGCCACAGGACAGGCTATGGCTACACCTTC
CDR3aa: CASSHRTGYGYTF
j_gene: TRBJ1-2
abundance: many
d_gene: TRBD1
v_gene: TRBV6-1

CDR3nt: TGCAGCGTAGAGGTAGGGACAGGGGTCGAGCAGTACTTC
CDR3aa: CSVEVGTGVEQYF
j_gene: TRBJ2-7
abundance: .
d_gene: TRBD1
v_gene: TRBV29-1

CDR3nt: TGTGCCAGCAGCGACTCCAAATATGCGGTCCTTACTAGCGGGAGTCGGTACGAGCAGTACTTC
CDR3aa: CASSDSKYAVLTSGSRYEQYF
j_gene: TRBJ2-7
abundance: many
d_gene: TRBD2
v_gene: TRBV28

CDR3nt: TGTGCCAGCAGCTCCCGGGACAGGTACTACGAGCAGTACTTC
CDR3aa: CASSSRDRYYEQYF
j_gene: TRBJ2-7
abundance: .
d_gene: TRBD1
v_gene: TRBV7-9

CDR3nt: TGTGCCAGCAGCGAATACACAGGGGGCTACGAGCAGTACTTC
CDR3aa: CASSEYTGGYEQYF
j_gene: TRBJ2-7
abundance: many
d_gene: TRBD1
v_gene: TRBV9

CDR3nt: TGTGCCAGCAGTTCAGACCAGGGAACCTATCAGCCCCAGCATTTT
CDR3aa: CASSSDQGTYQPQHF
j_gene: TRBJ1-5
abundance: many
d_gene: .
v_gene: TRBV5-5

CDR3nt: TGTGCCAGCAGCTCTAGGAGGGGGCTTGGAGAGAACACTGAAGCTTTCTTT
CDR3aa: CASSSRRGLGENTEAFF
j_gene: TRBJ1-1
abundance: many
d_gene: TRBD1
v_gene: TRBV11-3

CDR3nt: TGTGCCAGCAGTTACGCCCCGTGGAACACTGAAGCTTTCTTT
CDR3aa: CASSYAPWNTEAFF
j_gene: TRBJ1-1
abundance: many
d_gene: .
v_gene: TRBV6-2/TRBV6-3

CDR3nt: TGTGCCGGTGGGGGGGAGCCCTACGAGCAGTACTTC
CDR3aa: CAGGGEPYEQYF
j_gene: TRBJ2-7
abundance: many
d_gene: TRBD2
v_gene: TRBV6-1

CDR3nt: TGTGCCAGCAGCCCCTCTCCACAGGGGCGAGAGCATTTT
CDR3aa: CASSPSPQGREHF
j_gene: TRBJ1-5
abundance: few
d_gene: TRBD1
v_gene: TRBV5-4

CDR3nt: TGTGCCAGCAGCTTAAGCTGGAGCACAGATACGCAGTATTTT
CDR3aa: CASSLSWSTDTQYF
j_gene: TRBJ2-3
abundance: .
d_gene: .
v_gene: TRBV7-2

CDR3nt: TGCGCCAGCAGCTTGGAGTCGGGACAGGTCTCGTACGAGCAGTACTTC
CDR3aa: CASSLESGQVSYEQYF
j_gene: TRBJ2-7
abundance: .
d_gene: TRBD1
v_gene: TRBV5-1

CDR3nt: TGTGCCAGCAGTTTAGGTTCGGGCTTAGGGCAGCCCCAGCATTTT
CDR3aa: CASSLGSGLGQPQHF
j_gene: TRBJ1-5
abundance: many
d_gene: .
v_gene: TRBV12-3/TRBV12-4

CDR3nt: TGTGCCAGCAGTCATAACAGGGTCTCGACTGAAGCTTTCTTT
CDR3aa: CASSHNRVSTEAFF
j_gene: TRBJ1-1
abundance: .
d_gene: .
v_gene: TRBV27

CDR3nt: TGTGCCAGCTCAACGACAGGGAATTCCGAAGCTTTCTTT
CDR3aa: CASSTTGNSEAFF
j_gene: TRBJ1-1
abundance: many
d_gene: TRBD1
v_gene: TRBV18

CDR3nt: TGTGCCAGCAGTTACTCTGGTCTTAACACTGAAGCTTTCTTT
CDR3aa: CASSYSGLNTEAFF
j_gene: TRBJ1-1
abundance: many
d_gene: .
v_gene: TRBV6-2/TRBV6-3

CDR3nt: TGCAGCGCGATGCCGAGGGAGGGGGCTGAAGCTTTCTTT
CDR3aa: CSAMPREGAEAFF
j_gene: TRBJ1-1
abundance: many
d_gene: .
v_gene: TRBV29-1

CDR3nt: TGTGCCAGCAGCAACGAGGGACCCGGGGAGCTGTTTTTT
CDR3aa: CASSNEGPGELFF
j_gene: TRBJ2-2
abundance: many
d_gene: .
v_gene: TRBV5-8

CDR3nt: TGTGCCAGCGGAACCAGGGGAGAAGAGACCCAGTACTTC
CDR3aa: CASGTRGEETQYF
j_gene: TRBJ2-5
abundance: few
d_gene: .
v_gene: TRBV6-1

CDR3nt: TGTGCCAGCAGCGACCGGGACAGGGGGCCCAAGCAGTACTTC
CDR3aa: CASSDRDRGPKQYF
j_gene: TRBJ2-7
abundance: many
d_gene: TRBD1
v_gene: TRBV2

CDR3nt: TGTGCCAGCAGCCCAACCCCTAAGGATGGCTACACCTTC
CDR3aa: CASSPTPKDGYTF
j_gene: TRBJ1-2
abundance: .
d_gene: .
v_gene: TRBV3-1

CDR3nt: TGTGCCAGCAGCGCAACCGGGACTCTCGGGGTCCACTTT
CDR3aa: CASSATGTLGVHF
j_gene: TRBJ1-6
abundance: few
d_gene: .
v_gene: TRBV7-9

CDR3nt: TGCAGTGCTAGAGATTGGGACAGGGGGTCATATAGCAATCAGCCCCAGCATTTT
CDR3aa: CSARDWDRGSYSNQPQHF
j_gene: TRBJ1-5
abundance: many
d_gene: TRBD1
v_gene: TRBV20-1

CDR3nt: TGCGCCAGCAGCTCCACAGGGGTGAACACTGAAGCTTTCTTT
CDR3aa: CASSSTGVNTEAFF
j_gene: TRBJ1-1
abundance: many
d_gene: TRBD1
v_gene: TRBV5-1